The 5 T cell receptor beta chains below were found in one sample sequenced in a study of T-cell memory formation after mild COVID-19. MiXCR, run by TCRdb on the 5' RACE reads, gives a single entry per CDR3 protein. The data contain a few hundred thousand distinct CDR3 sequences, approximately 19% of them singletons. Sequenced: PBMCs or a T cell subset sorted from them (not recorded which). The receptor set was obtained from a man in his late teens or twenties who had mild COVID-19 (a few samples of this study predate the infection). Cell type and time point are not known.

J is TRBJ2-2 and V is TRBV10-1; TRBD1 agrees at 7 bases. The CDR3 totals 15 residues. V lost 0 bases to trimming and J lost 3 bases; unmatched junction nucleotides: 1. The germline gives CDR1 WNHNN, CDR2 SYGVQD (reference sequence). In nucleotides, the CDR3 is TGCGCCAGCAGTGAGTCGGACAGGCACACCGGGGAGCTGTTTTTT. Translating it yields CASSESDRHTGELFF.

This chain joins TRBV7-2 and TRBJ1-1; 7 bases align to TRBD1. The CDR3 is made up of 13 amino acids. J gave up 4 bases and V 4 bases, and 3 bases lay outside the gene matches. The V gene's germline CDR1 is SGHTA and CDR2 FQGNSA. CDR3 in DNA: TGTGCCAGCAGCTATACAGGGGCCACTGAAGCTTTCTTT. Amino acid sequence: CASSYTGATEAFF.

This sequence joins TRBV20-1 and TRBJ2-1; D might be TRBD2 (6 bases). The length of the CDR3 is 15 residues. V lost 1 base and J lost 10, with 20 bases in between. Per the germline V gene, CDR1 is DFQATT and CDR2 is SNEGSKA (reference sequence). CDR3 DNA sequence: TGCAGTGCTAGAGGTACTAGCCCCAGTGCGGGAGAGCAGTTCTTC. Protein product: CSARGTSPSAGEQFF.

This clonotype appeared a few times. The gene calls are TRBV6-1 and TRBJ1-2, with D perhaps TRBD1 (5 bases). The CDR3 runs to 16 residues. CDR1 MNHNS and CDR2 SASEGT come from the germline V gene. Trimming took off 1 base at V and 1 base at J, with 13 bases between the two ends. This chain's CDR3 is CASSEVFQGLNYGYTF. CDR3 DNA: TGTGCCAGCAGTGAAGTTTTCCAGGGCCTTAACTATGGCTACACCTTC.

The V call is TRBV6-2 or TRBV6-3, the J call TRBJ2-2, with 9 bases identical to TRBD1. This CDR3 spans 16 amino acids. The germline V gene has CDR1 MNHEY and CDR2 SVGEGT. Trimming at V came to 1 base and at J to 0 bases, leaving 0 bases not matched to a gene. The chain's CDR3 is CASSYWDRANTGELFF. In DNA, the CDR3 is TGTGCCAGCAGTTACTGGGACAGGGCGAACACCGGGGAGCTGTTTTTT.